This entry is about one T cell receptor (beta chain). Its target is unknown. Other DNA variants within this sample encode the same CDR3. The sample originates from a study of shared clonotypes between healthy human individuals. V lost 0 bases and J lost 3; bases outside the gene matches: 2. Germline assignment: CDR1 SGHRS and CDR2 YFSETQ. The CDR3 sequence is 14 residues long. TCRdb keeps only in-frame clones here, not all; method: immunoSEQ multiplex PCR. This table has over 2 million clones, roughly 95% appearing once. The donor population consisted of healthy HIV-negative adults with no recent acute infections or vaccinations. Overall study findings and caveats: Clonotype sharing across donors was expected to vary with sequencing depth. Relative to their counterparts shared across all four donors, non-shared clonotypes exhibited diminished generation probabilities. Sampling was confined to blood; repertoires within tissues likely differ.

V gene TRBV5-1 combines with J gene TRBJ2-5; 7 positions agree with TRBD2. Sequencing was carried out using naive CD4+ T cells sorted from blood. Specified subset: CD45RA+ positively selected. The sequence was collected from a man aged 18 to 30 in good health. CDR3 loop: CASSLGLAKETQYF. As DNA, the CDR3 is TGCGCCAGCAGCTTGGGACTAGCTAAAGAGACCCAGTACTTC.